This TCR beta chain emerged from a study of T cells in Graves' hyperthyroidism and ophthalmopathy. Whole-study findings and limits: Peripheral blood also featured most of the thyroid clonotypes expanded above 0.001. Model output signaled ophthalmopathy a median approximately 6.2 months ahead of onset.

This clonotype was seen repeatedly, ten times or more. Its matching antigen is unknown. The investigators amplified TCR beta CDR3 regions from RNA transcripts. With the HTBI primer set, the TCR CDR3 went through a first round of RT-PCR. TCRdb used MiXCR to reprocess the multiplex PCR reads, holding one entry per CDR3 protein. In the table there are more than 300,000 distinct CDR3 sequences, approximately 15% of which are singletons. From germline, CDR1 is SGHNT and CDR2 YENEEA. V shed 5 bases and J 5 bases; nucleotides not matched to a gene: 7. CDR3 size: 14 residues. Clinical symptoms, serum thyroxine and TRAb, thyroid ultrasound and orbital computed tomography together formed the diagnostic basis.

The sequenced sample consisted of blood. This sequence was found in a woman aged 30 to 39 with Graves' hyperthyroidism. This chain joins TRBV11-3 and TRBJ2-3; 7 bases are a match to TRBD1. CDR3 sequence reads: CASSGTGAQDTQYF. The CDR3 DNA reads TGTGCCAGCAGCGGTACAGGGGCGCAAGATACGCAGTATTTT.